This T cell receptor (beta chain) was found in a study of memory CD4+ T cells and cytomegalovirus serostatus. The overall study: Donors were healthy Belgian adults, under 10 CMV seropositive and some 24 seronegative.

This CDR3 spans 15 amino acids. The V gene end was trimmed by 4 bases and the J gene end by 3 bases; junction bases not matched to a gene: 5. CDR1 and CDR2 (germline): SGHRS, YFSETQ. This clone was found a few times. The antigen is unknown. Broader study findings: Each of approximately 70 CMV-associated TCRbeta sequences occurred in one to five individuals. The CMV-associated TCR signature appears largely within the CD4+ memory repertoire.

Using immunoSEQ multiplex PCR, the repertoire was profiled, and TCRdb retains in-frame clones only, with some absent. Seen here are 60,000 to 75,000 clones, 80% observed once, and the top ten hold around 0.53%. The sort gate was single viable CD3+CD4+CD8-CD45RO+ cells for memory CD4+ T cells. Serum IgG to CMV pp150, pp28, p38 and p52 defined serostatus. Sequenced sample: memory CD4+ T cells from blood. The clonotype originates from an adult in good health and CMV-seronegative. Some clones in this sample may be carry-over from other donors' samples. The chain links TRBV5-1 to TRBJ2-2; 8 nucleotides align to TRBD1. CDR3 in amino acids: CASSGGQAHTGELFF. The CDR3 DNA sequence: TGCGCCAGCAGCGGGGGACAGGCCCACACCGGGGAGCTGTTTTTT.